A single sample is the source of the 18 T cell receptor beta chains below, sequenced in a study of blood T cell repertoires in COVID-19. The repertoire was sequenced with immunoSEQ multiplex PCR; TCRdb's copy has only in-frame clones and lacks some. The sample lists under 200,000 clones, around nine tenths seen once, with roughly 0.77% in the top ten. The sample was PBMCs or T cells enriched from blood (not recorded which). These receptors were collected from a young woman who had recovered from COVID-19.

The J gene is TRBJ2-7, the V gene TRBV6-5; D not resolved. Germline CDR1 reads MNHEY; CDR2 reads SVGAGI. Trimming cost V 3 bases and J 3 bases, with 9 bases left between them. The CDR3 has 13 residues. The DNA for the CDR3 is TGTGCCAGCAGTTATACACACCGCTACGAGCAGTACTTC. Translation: CASSYTHRYEQYF.

CDR3 bases: TGTGCCAGCAGCCAACAGACTAGCGGGAGGGCAGATACGCAGTATTTT. This encodes CASSQQTSGRADTQYF. This chain connects TRBV3-1 (or the pseudogene TRBV3-2) to TRBJ2-3; 14 nucleotides line up with TRBD2. V lost 2 bases and J lost 4; bases outside the gene matches: 2. The length of the CDR3 is 16 residues. Germline V gene sequence: CDR1 LGHDT, CDR2 YNNKEL (reference sequence).

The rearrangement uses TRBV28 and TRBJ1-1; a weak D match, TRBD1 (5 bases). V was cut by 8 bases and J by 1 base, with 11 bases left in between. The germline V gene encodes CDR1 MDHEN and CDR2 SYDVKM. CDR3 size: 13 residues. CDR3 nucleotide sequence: TGTGCCAGCTGCCGAACAGGGAACACTGAAGCTTTCTTT. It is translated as CASCRTGNTEAFF.

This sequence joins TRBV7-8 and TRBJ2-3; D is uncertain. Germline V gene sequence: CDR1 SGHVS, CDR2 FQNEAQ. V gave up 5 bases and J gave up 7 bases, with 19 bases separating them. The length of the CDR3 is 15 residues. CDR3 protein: CASSRGTLDSHTQYF. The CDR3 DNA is TGTGCCAGCAGCCGCGGAACGCTGGATTCACATACGCAGTATTTT.

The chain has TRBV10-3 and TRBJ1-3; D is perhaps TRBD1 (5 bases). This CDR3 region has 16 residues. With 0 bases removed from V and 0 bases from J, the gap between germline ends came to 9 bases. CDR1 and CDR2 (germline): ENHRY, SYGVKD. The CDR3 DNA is TGTGCCATCAGTGAGTCGGGGGGGACCTCTGGAAACACCATATATTTT. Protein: CAISESGGTSGNTIYF.

CDR3 in DNA: TGTGCCAGCAGCCAGGTGGGGACAGGGTTGTTCTTC. Its protein product is CASSQVGTGLFF. This chain uses TRBV11-2 with TRBJ2-1; 9 bases map to TRBD1. In germline, CDR1 is SGHAT, CDR2 FQNNGV. The CDR3 consists of 12 residues. V trimming: 5 bases; J trimming: 15 bases; junction bases outside the gene matches: 8.

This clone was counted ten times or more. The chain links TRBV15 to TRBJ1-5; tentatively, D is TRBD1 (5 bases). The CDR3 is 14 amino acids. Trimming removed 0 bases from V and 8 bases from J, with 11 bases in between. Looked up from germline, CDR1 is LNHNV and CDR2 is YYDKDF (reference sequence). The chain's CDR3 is CATSRDRGGKPQHF. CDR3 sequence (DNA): TGTGCCACCAGCAGAGATCGGGGGGGGAAGCCCCAGCATTTT.

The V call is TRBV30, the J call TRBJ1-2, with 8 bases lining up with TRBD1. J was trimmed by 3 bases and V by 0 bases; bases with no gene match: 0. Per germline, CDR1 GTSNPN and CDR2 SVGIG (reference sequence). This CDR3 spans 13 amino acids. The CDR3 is CAWSVQGDYGYTF. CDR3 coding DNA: TGTGCCTGGAGTGTACAGGGGGACTATGGCTACACCTTC. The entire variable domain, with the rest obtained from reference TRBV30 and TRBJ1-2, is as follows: SQTIHQWPATLVQPVGSPLSLECTVEGTSNPNLYWYRQAAGRGLQLLFYSVGIGQISSEVPQNLSASRPQDRQFILSSKKLLLSDSGFYLCAWSVQGDYGYTFGSGTRLTVV.

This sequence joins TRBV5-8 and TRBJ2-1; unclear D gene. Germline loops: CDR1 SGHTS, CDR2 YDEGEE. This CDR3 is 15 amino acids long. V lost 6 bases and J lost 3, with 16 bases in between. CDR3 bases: TGTGCCAGCATCTACAGCTGGGTGGTCTACAATGAGCAGTTCTTC. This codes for CASIYSWVVYNEQFF.

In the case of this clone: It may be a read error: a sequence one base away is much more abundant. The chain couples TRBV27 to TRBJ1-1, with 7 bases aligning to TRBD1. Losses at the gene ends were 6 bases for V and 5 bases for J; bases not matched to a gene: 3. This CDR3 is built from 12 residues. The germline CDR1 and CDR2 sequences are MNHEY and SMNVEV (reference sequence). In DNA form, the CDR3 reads TGTGCCAGCAGCTCGACAGGGACTGAAGCTTTCTTT. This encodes CASSSTGTEAFF.

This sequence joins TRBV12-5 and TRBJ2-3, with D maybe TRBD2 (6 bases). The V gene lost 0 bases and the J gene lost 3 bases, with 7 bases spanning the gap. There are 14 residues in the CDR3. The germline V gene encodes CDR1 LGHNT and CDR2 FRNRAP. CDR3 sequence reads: CASGLVGGTDTQYF. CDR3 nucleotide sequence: TGTGCTAGTGGTTTGGTAGGAGGGACAGATACGCAGTATTTT.

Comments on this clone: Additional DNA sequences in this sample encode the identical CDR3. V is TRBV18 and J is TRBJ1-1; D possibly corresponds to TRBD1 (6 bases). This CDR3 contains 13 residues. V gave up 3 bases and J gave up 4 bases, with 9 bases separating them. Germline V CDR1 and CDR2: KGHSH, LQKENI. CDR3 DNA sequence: TGTGCCAGCTCACCCGGACAGTCCACTGAAGCTTTCTTT. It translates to CASSPGQSTEAFF.

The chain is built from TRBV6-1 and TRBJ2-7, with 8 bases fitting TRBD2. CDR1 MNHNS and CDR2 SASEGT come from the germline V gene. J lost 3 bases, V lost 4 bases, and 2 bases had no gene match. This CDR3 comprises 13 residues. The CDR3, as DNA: TGTGCCAGCAGTGGAGCGGGAGTCTACGAGCAGTACTTC. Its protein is CASSGAGVYEQYF.

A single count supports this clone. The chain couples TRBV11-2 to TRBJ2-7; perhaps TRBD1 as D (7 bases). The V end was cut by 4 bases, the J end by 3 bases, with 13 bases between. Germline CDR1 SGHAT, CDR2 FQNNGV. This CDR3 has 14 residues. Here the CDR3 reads CASSSQGGIYEQYF. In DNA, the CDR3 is TGTGCCAGCAGCTCTCAGGGGGGTATCTACGAGCAGTACTTC. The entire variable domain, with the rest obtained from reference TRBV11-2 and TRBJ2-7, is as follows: EAGVAQSPRYKIIEKRQSVAFWCNPISGHATLYWYQQILGQGPKLLIQFQNNGVVDDSQLPKDRFSAERLKGVDSTLKIQPAKLEDSAVYLCASSSQGGIYEQYFGPGTRLTVT.

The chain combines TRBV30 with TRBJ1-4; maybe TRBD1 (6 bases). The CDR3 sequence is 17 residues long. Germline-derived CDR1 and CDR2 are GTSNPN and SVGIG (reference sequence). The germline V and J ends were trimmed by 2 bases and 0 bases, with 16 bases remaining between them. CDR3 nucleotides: TGTGCCTGGAGTCCCCTGGGAGGGGGGGCAACTAATGAAAAACTGTTTTTT. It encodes CAWSPLGGGATNEKLFF.

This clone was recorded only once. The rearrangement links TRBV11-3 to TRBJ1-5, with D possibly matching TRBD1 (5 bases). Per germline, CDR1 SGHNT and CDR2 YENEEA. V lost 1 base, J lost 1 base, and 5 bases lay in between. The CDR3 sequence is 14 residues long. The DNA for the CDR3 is TGTGCCAGCAGCTTAGGGGGCAGCAATCAGCCCCAGCATTTT. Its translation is CASSLGGSNQPQHF.

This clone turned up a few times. This chain's CDR3 is CATKPGQSTDTQYF. The CDR3 bases are TGTGCCACCAAGCCGGGTCAGAGCACAGATACGCAGTATTTT. The chain combines TRBV7-8 with TRBJ2-3; D is unclear. This CDR3 region has 14 residues. In germline, CDR1 is SGHVS, CDR2 FQNEAQ. V was pared by 10 bases and J by 0 bases, with 14 bases between.

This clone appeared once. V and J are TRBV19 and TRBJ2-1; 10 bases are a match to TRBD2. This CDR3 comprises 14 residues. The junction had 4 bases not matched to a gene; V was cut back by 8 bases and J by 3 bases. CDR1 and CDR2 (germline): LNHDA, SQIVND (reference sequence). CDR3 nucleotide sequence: TGTGCCAGTGGAACTAGCGGGAACTACAATGAGCAGTTCTTC. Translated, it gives CASGTSGNYNEQFF.